The 19 T cell receptor beta chains reported below all come from one sample, sequenced in a study of OX40 agonist ivuxolimab in advanced cancers. Here immunoSEQ multiplex PCR was the method, and the copy in TCRdb shows in-frame clones only, minus some. The sample shows tens of thousands of clones, 80% to 90% of them seen only once. The sample in question was CD4+ or CD8+ T cells sorted from blood, obtained in a trial of the OX40 agonist ivuxolimab. The receptors here all came from an adult with an advanced solid tumor such as melanoma, head and neck, liver or kidney cancer.

The rearrangement joins TRBV5-6 to TRBJ1-1; TRBD1 is a possible D gene (5 bases). This CDR3 comprises 14 residues. Germline V gene data show CDR1 as SGHDT and CDR2 as YYEEEE. The V and J ends lost 7 bases and 6 bases respectively, with 19 bases between them. CDR3 bases: TGTGCCAGCTCCCAGGGAGGGTGGGGGTCTGAAGCTTTCTTT. Translation gives CASSQGGWGSEAFF. Drawing the rest from reference TRBV5-6 and TRBJ1-1, the complete variable domain is DAGVTQSPTHLIKTRGQQVTLRCSPKSGHDTVSWYQQALGQGPQFIFQYYEEEERQRGNFPDRFSGHQFPNYSSELNVNALLLGDSALYLCASSQGGWGSEAFFGQGTRLTVV.

The chain has TRBV4-1 and TRBJ2-7; 10 nucleotides agree with TRBD1. The CDR3 covers 14 residues. Germline CDR1 and CDR2: MGHRA and YSYEKL. The V segment lost 4 bases and the J segment 3 bases; nucleotides outside the gene matches: 3. The CDR3 DNA is TGCGCCAGCAGCCCCGGGACAGGGGACTACGAGCAGTACTTC. Residues: CASSPGTGDYEQYF.

The rearrangement joins TRBV15 to TRBJ2-1, with 7 bases fitting TRBD1. With 5 bases clipped from V and 4 bases from J, the junction kept 11 bases outside the gene matches. The CDR3 has 16 amino acids. From germline, CDR1 is LNHNV and CDR2 YYDKDF (reference sequence). The CDR3 DNA is TGTGCCACCAGCGGCCGGGACAGCTACGTTTACAATGAGCAGTTCTTC. Translated, it gives CATSGRDSYVYNEQFF.

This chain links TRBV6-6 with TRBJ2-1, with D possibly being TRBD1 (5 bases). The CDR3 runs 11 residues. Trimming shortened V by 6 bases and J by 6 bases, and 6 bases separated the two germline ends. CDR1 is MNHNY, CDR2 SVGAGI, per germline (reference sequence). The CDR3, as DNA: TGTGCCAGCAGCCAGGGCAATGAGCAGTTCTTC. It specifies CASSQGNEQFF.

The chain employs TRBV27 and TRBJ2-3, with 10 bases identical to TRBD1. The CDR3 loop spans 14 amino acids. Per germline, CDR1 MNHEY and CDR2 SMNVEV (reference sequence). Trimming at V came to 5 bases and at J to 6 bases, leaving 5 bases not matched to a gene. The CDR3 coding sequence is TGTGCCAGCAGTCGGGACAGGGGATGGGATACGCAGTATTTT. This codes for CASSRDRGWDTQYF.

This clone was detected only once. J is TRBJ2-5 and V is TRBV13; TRBD1 aligns across 7 bases. The CDR3 consists of 14 residues. Per the germline V gene, CDR1 is PRHDT and CDR2 is FYEKMQ (reference sequence). Trimming cost V 7 bases and J 3 bases; bases outside gene matches: 8. As DNA, the CDR3 is TGTGCCAGCAACTCGGGACAGTTGGAAGAGACCCAGTACTTC. This encodes CASNSGQLEETQYF.

V is TRBV19 and J is TRBJ2-2; D ambiguous. Germline values: CDR1 LNHDA, CDR2 SQIVND (reference sequence). The CDR3 spans 12 residues. The V gene lost 4 bases and the J gene lost 7 bases, with 7 bases spanning the gap. The CDR3 DNA reads TGTGCCAGTAGTACTTCGAGCGGGGAGCTGTTTTTT. Its protein is CASSTSSGELFF.

The chain joins TRBV4-1 to TRBJ2-7, with TRBD2 matching 10 bases. The CDR3 consists of 16 residues. After removal of 2 bases from V and 4 bases from J, the junction contained 8 bases not matched to a gene. Germline V lookup: CDR1 MGHRA, CDR2 YSYEKL. CDR3 loop: CASSQFSSGGWYEQYF. CDR3 in DNA: TGCGCCAGCAGCCAATTCTCTAGCGGGGGTTGGTACGAGCAGTACTTC.

This chain connects TRBV7-9 to TRBJ2-7, with no clear D. Germline values: CDR1 SEHNR, CDR2 FQNEAQ (reference sequence). The V end lost 2 bases, the J end lost 1 base, and 3 bases lay between the germline ends. There are 12 residues in the CDR3. The CDR3 spells CASSLRSYEQYF. The CDR3 region has the DNA TGTGCCAGCAGCTTACGGTCCTACGAGCAGTACTTC.

The chain links TRBV5-1 to TRBJ2-5, with 13 nucleotides matching TRBD2. Germline trimming cut 4 bases from V and 0 bases from J; bases unmatched to any gene: 9. Germline V gives CDR1 SGHRS, CDR2 YFSETQ. The CDR3 spans 18 residues. The CDR3 loop reads CASSLGLAGDPYQETQYF. CDR3 bases: TGCGCCAGCAGCCTCGGACTAGCGGGGGACCCGTACCAAGAGACCCAGTACTTC.

In this sample, this clone turned up a few times. The chain's CDR3 is CAWIHGAGEAFF. CDR3 bases: TGTGCCTGGATCCACGGGGCAGGAGAAGCTTTCTTT. The chain carries TRBV30 and TRBJ1-1, with a possible D match to TRBD1 (5 bases). Trimming took off 4 bases at V and 8 bases at J, with 14 bases between the two ends. The CDR3 has 12 residues. CDR1 GTSNPN and CDR2 SVGIG come from the germline V gene (reference sequence). Using reference TRBV30 and TRBJ1-1 for the parts outside the CDR3, the full variable domain is SQTIHQWPATLVQPVGSPLSLECTVEGTSNPNLYWYRQAAGRGLQLLFYSVGIGQISSEVPQNLSASRPQDRQFILSSKKLLLSDSGFYLCAWIHGAGEAFFGQGTRLTVV.

This clone is medium-sized (0.01 to 0.1%) within its sample. V and J are TRBV4-1 and TRBJ2-1; TRBD1 or TRBD2 may be the D gene (6 bases each). Germline loops: CDR1 MGHRA, CDR2 YSYEKL. V lost 0 bases and J lost 7, with 16 bases in between. The CDR3 runs to 16 residues. In nucleotides, the CDR3 is TGCGCCAGCAGCCAAGATTTGGGGGGCCGCGGTAATGAGCAGTTCTTC. It translates to CASSQDLGGRGNEQFF.

This chain connects TRBV4-3 to TRBJ1-2; D possibly corresponds to TRBD1 (5 bases). The V end lost 4 bases, the J end lost 6 bases, and 18 bases lay between the germline ends. The CDR3 covers 15 residues. Germline CDR1 and CDR2: LGHNA and YSLEER. The CDR3 region is CASSPWRDGGDGYTF. The DNA of the CDR3 is TGCGCCAGCAGCCCGTGGAGGGACGGAGGGGATGGCTACACCTTC.

V and J are TRBV4-1 and TRBJ2-2; 9 nucleotides line up with TRBD1. V trimming: 6 bases; J trimming: 6 bases; junction bases outside the gene matches: 2. The CDR3 is made up of 13 amino acids. Germline V gene lookup returns CDR1 MGHRA and CDR2 YSYEKL. CDR3 loop: CASSRQGAGELFF. DNA for the CDR3: TGCGCCAGCAGTCGACAGGGGGCCGGGGAGCTGTTTTTT.

The genes are TRBV19 and TRBJ2-6; weak D call: TRBD2 (7 bases). This CDR3 comprises 18 residues. Trimming cost V 5 bases and J 2 bases, with 19 bases left between them. Germline CDR1 LNHDA, CDR2 SQIVND (reference sequence). The CDR3 protein is CASSGPGGGATGANVLTF. In nucleotides, the CDR3 is TGTGCCAGTAGTGGACCCGGAGGGGGGGCGACTGGGGCCAACGTCCTGACTTTC.

The V call is TRBV7-4, the J call TRBJ1-5; TRBD1 might be the D (6 bases). In germline, CDR1 is SGHVT, CDR2 SQSDAQ. CDR3 length: 17 amino acids. The V end was cut by 4 bases, the J end by 4 bases, with 20 bases between. DNA of the CDR3: TGTGCCAGCAGCTCTAGATCAGCGACAGGCCCTAATCAGCCCCAGCATTTT. Protein product: CASSSRSATGPNQPQHF.

The chain couples TRBV5-1 to TRBJ2-1; 7 positions agree with TRBD1. The CDR3 has 15 residues. The ends lost 3 bases at V and 3 bases at J; junction bases unmatched: 6. CDR1 and CDR2 (germline): SGHRS, YFSETQ. The CDR3: CASSYSGGFYNEQFF. In nucleotides, the CDR3 is TGCGCCAGCAGCTATTCAGGGGGTTTCTACAATGAGCAGTTCTTC. The full variable domain, with the rest looked up from reference TRBV5-1 and TRBJ2-1, is KAGVTQTPRYLIKTRGQQVTLSCSPISGHRSVSWYQQTPGQGLQFLFEYFSETQRNKGNFPGRFSGRQFSNSRSEMNVSTLELGDSALYLCASSYSGGFYNEQFFGPGTRLTVL.

This chain connects TRBV21-1 to TRBJ1-3. TRBV21-1 is a recognized pseudogene. The CDR3 is 18 residues long. The CDR3: CASSKALYRNFPGNTIYF. The DNA for the CDR3 is TGTGCCAGCAGCAAAGCGCTTTATAGGAACTTCCCTGGAAACACCATATATTTT.

This chain joins TRBV29-1 and TRBJ2-3; a weak D match, TRBD1 (6 bases). The germline V gene encodes CDR1 SQVTM and CDR2 ANQGSEA. Trimming took off 3 bases at V and 2 bases at J, with 15 bases between the two ends. The CDR3 covers 15 residues. CDR3 in amino acids: CSVDRGRALTDTQYF. The CDR3 DNA follows: TGCAGCGTTGACAGGGGTAGAGCCCTCACAGATACGCAGTATTTT.